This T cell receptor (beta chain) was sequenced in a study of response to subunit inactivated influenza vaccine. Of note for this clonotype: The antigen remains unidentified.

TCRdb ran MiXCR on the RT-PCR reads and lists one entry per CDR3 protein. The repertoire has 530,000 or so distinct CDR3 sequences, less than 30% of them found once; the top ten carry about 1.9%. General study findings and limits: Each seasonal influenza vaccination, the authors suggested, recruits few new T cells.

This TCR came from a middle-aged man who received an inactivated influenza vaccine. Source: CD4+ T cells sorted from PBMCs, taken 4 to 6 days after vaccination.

The CDR3, as DNA: TGTGCCAGCAGTTATCCTAATAATCAGCCCCAGCATTTT. It yields the protein CASSYPNNQPQHF. The chain combines TRBV28 with TRBJ1-5; D unclear. The CDR3 has 13 amino acids. Germline V gene data show CDR1 as MDHEN and CDR2 as SYDVKM. The V gene lost 4 bases and the J gene lost 4 bases, with 8 bases spanning the gap.